Given below is one TCR beta chain in context. Its cognate antigen is unknown. This entry belongs to a study of cytomegalovirus exposure and HLA in healthy donors. Findings of the study overall: In a later analysis, a missense DCLRE1C variant was linked to TCR beta V- and J-gene trimming.

Primers included in the PCR were 60 Vbeta and 13 Jbeta primers. Data came from immunoSEQ multiplex PCR; TCRdb stores just in-frame clones and leaves some out. The table includes some 140,000 clones, 75% to 90% detected once. The germline V gene has CDR1 SGDLS and CDR2 YYNGEE. V lost 0 bases, J lost 4 bases, and 10 bases lay in between. This CDR3 region has 14 residues. Sequenced material: PBMCs. The gene calls are TRBV9 and TRBJ1-1, with TRBD1 as a possible D gene (5 bases). This sequence originates from a woman aged 25 to 39 in good health and CMV-seropositive. CDR3 nucleotide sequence: TGTGCCAGCAGCGTAGGGGCAGGGTTCACTGAAGCTTTCTTT. Translating gives CASSVGAGFTEAFF.